This record looks at one T cell receptor beta chain sequence and its context. The sample is drawn from a study of blood T cell repertoires in COVID-19. Study-level information: COVID-19 samples, acute and convalescent, were from the United States, Italy and Spain. T cells, B-cell-depleted T cells, or PBMCs supplied cDNA or gDNA.

Authors' data handling: Cell counts per sample came from amplifying reference gene primers. Only in-frame clones appear in the TCRdb table, and some are missing; sequencing was by immunoSEQ multiplex PCR. The DNA was the basis for D and trimming; V, J and clone size are from that table. The top ten clones hold 6% to 7% of a sample with approximately 120,000 clones, 84% of them seen once. The CDR3 spans 14 residues. Germline lookup yields CDR1 SGDLS and CDR2 YYNGEE. V was cut by 2 bases and J by 4 bases, with 10 bases left in between. Sequenced material: peripheral blood. The receptor was isolated from a woman in her fifties or sixties with acute or convalescent COVID-19. The chain links TRBV9 to TRBJ2-1; possibly TRBD2 for D (5 bases). In DNA, the CDR3 is TGTGCCAGCAGCGTCAGTGCGGGTTACAATGAGCAGTTCTTC. Protein product: CASSVSAGYNEQFF.